These T cell receptor beta chains were read from a single sample in a study of blood T cell repertoires in COVID-19. Clones were read by immunoSEQ multiplex PCR, and TCRdb kept only the in-frame ones, dropping some. The data hold 340,000 or so clones, with about 83% observed a single time. The sample comprised peripheral blood. These receptors all stem from a man aged 25 to 45 with active or convalescent COVID-19. CDR3s include the opening cysteine and the closing phenylalanine or tryptophan. A D gene is named only where the DNA matches it firmly. Size values are once, few and many counts, or a class for expanded clones, and some rows have none.

d_call	cdr3_length	clone_size	j_call	v_call	cdr3_nt	cdr3_aa
.	16	.	TRBJ2-1	TRBV6-2/TRBV6-3	TGTGCCAGCAGTTACCCCGACGGAGCGGCCCTCGGTGAGCAGTTCTTC	CASSYPDGAALGEQFF
.	15	.	TRBJ2-7	TRBV6-2/TRBV6-3	TGTGCCAGCAGTTACATGGGGACTGCCTTGTACGAGCAGTACTTC	CASSYMGTALYEQYF
.	13	.	TRBJ2-7	TRBV18	TGTGCCAGCTCACCGGCAGGGTGGTACGAGCAGTACTTC	CASSPAGWYEQYF
.	15	few	TRBJ1-4	TRBV3-1/TRBV3-2	TGTGCCAGCAGCCGCCCGGGACTGAAGAATGAAAAACTGTTTTTT	CASSRPGLKNEKLFF
.	13	.	TRBJ2-7	TRBV19	TGTGCCAGTAGTGAAGGACTGTCCTACGAGCAGTACTTC	CASSEGLSYEQYF
.	14	.	TRBJ1-1	TRBV11-3	TGTGCCAGCAGCCAGGAGGAGGGATCCACTGAAGCTTTCTTT	CASSQEEGSTEAFF
.	12	.	TRBJ1-4	TRBV19	TGTGCCAGTAGTATAGGCAGAGAAAAACTGTTTTTT	CASSIGREKLFF
TRBD2	14	.	TRBJ2-7	TRBV30	TGTGCCTGGAGTGGTGGCGGGAGCGAAGACGAGCAGTACTTC	CAWSGGGSEDEQYF
TRBD1	14	once	TRBJ1-5	TRBV19	TGTGCCAGTAGACCCCGGACAGGGCTTGGGCCCCAGCATTTT	CASRPRTGLGPQHF
.	16	.	TRBJ2-7	TRBV4-3	TGCGCCAGCAGCCAACAAGAAAGAGGCATTGGAGGCGAGCAGTACTTC	CASSQQERGIGGEQYF
TRBD1	14	.	TRBJ1-5	TRBV6-5	TGTGCCAGCAGGGGGACAGGGAGAGATCAGCCCCAGCATTTT	CASRGTGRDQPQHF
.	13	.	TRBJ2-1	TRBV6-2/TRBV6-3	TGTGCCAGCAGCGCGGAATCCTACAATGAGCAGTTCTTC	CASSAESYNEQFF
.	15	.	TRBJ1-5	TRBV19	TGTGCCAGCCAGGACCAAGGGGGATTCAATCAGCCCCAGCATTTT	CASQDQGGFNQPQHF
TRBD2	14	.	TRBJ2-7	TRBV6-5	TGTGCCAGCAGCCAAAGGACTAGCCGGGACGAGCAGTACTTC	CASSQRTSRDEQYF
.	12	once	TRBJ1-5	TRBV6-6	TGTGCCAGCAGTTCCCCTAATCAGCCCCAGCATTTT	CASSSPNQPQHF
.	11	once	TRBJ1-1	TRBV5-6	TGTGCCAGCAGCTTGGGGTCGGTAGCTTTCTTT	CASSLGSVAFF
.	16	.	TRBJ2-1	TRBV24-1	TGTGCCACCAGTGATTTAAGGCCAGGGTACTACAATGAGCAGTTCTTC	CATSDLRPGYYNEQFF
.	12	.	TRBJ1-1	TRBV6-5	TGTGCCAGCAGTCCTTCGGGGGTTGGTGCTTTCTTT	CASSPSGVGAFF
.	15	once	TRBJ2-7	TRBV5-1	TGCGCCAGCAGCTTAGCCGCACCTAATCGGGACGAGCAGTACTTC	CASSLAAPNRDEQYF
TRBD2	16	.	TRBJ2-1	TRBV9	TGTGCCAGCAGCCCGCGTCTGAGCGGGGCTTACAATGAGCAGTTCTTC	CASSPRLSGAYNEQFF
TRBD1	14	once	TRBJ1-4	TRBV28	TGTGCCAGCAACACCGGGACAGTGAGCGAAAAACTGTTTTTT	CASNTGTVSEKLFF
TRBD1	16	.	TRBJ1-6	TRBV7-2	TGTGCCAGCAGCGACCTAGGGACAGGGAGAGATTCACCCCTCCACTTT	CASSDLGTGRDSPLHF
.	16	.	TRBJ2-5	TRBV14	TGTGCCAGCAGCCAAGTCTGGGGAGGACGGGAAGAGACCCAGTACTTC	CASSQVWGGREETQYF
TRBD2	16	.	TRBJ2-1	TRBV7-2	TGTGCCAGCAGCTTAATGGGACTAGCGGGGTACAATGAGCAGTTCTTC	CASSLMGLAGYNEQFF
.	15	few	TRBJ2-2	TRBV21-1	TGTGCCAGCAGGGCGGGGGTGCGGAACACCGGGGAGCTGTTTTTT	CASRAGVRNTGELFF
.	13	.	TRBJ1-1	TRBV6-2/TRBV6-3	TGTGCCAGCAGTTACGGAAGGAGGACTGAAGCTTTCTTT	CASSYGRRTEAFF
TRBD1	16	.	TRBJ1-6	TRBV28	TGTGCCAGCAGTACGGGACAGCACGTTTCTAATTCACCCCTCCACTTT	CASSTGQHVSNSPLHF
TRBD1	15	.	TRBJ1-6	TRBV5-4	TGTGCCAGCAGCTCTCCGGGACAGGGGGCTTCACCCCTCCACTTT	CASSSPGQGASPLHF
.	13	.	TRBJ1-5	TRBV3-1/TRBV3-2	TGTGCCAGCAGCCCCGACAGAAATCAGCCCCAGCATTTT	CASSPDRNQPQHF
.	14	once	TRBJ1-4	TRBV7-8	TGTGCCAGCAGCTTGGGGCAGTCGCAGGAAAAACTGTTTTTT	CASSLGQSQEKLFF
.	10	.	TRBJ2-7	TRBV20-1	TGCAGTGGGAGCGGCTACGAGCAGTACTTC	CSGSGYEQYF
.	14	.	TRBJ2-7	TRBV30	TGTGCCTGGAGTGTAGGGCAGGGTGGGTCCGAGCAGTACTTC	CAWSVGQGGSEQYF
TRBD1	18	.	TRBJ2-6	TRBV5-4	TGTGCCAGCAGCTTCCCCCAGGGGGCGTACTCTGGGGCCAACGTCCTGACTTTC	CASSFPQGAYSGANVLTF
TRBD2	17	.	TRBJ2-2	TRBV7-2	TGTGCCAGCAGCTTAGTTTTCGCGGGGGGCGGCACCGGGGAGCTGTTTTTT	CASSLVFAGGGTGELFF
TRBD1	14	.	TRBJ1-1	TRBV7-9	TGTGCCAGCAGCTTAGGGACAGGGGTCACTGAAGCTTTCTTT	CASSLGTGVTEAFF
.	12	.	TRBJ1-1	TRBV6-1	TGTGCCAGCAGTGATGGGGGGTTTCGAGCTTTCTTT	CASSDGGFRAFF
.	13	.	TRBJ2-1	TRBV19	TGTGCCGGAAGCCCGGGAGTAAACAATGAGCAGTTCTTC	CAGSPGVNNEQFF
.	14	.	TRBJ2-5	TRBV4-3	TGCGCCAGCAGCCAAGATTTAGGGGCAGAGACCCAGTACTTC	CASSQDLGAETQYF
.	14	.	TRBJ2-7	TRBV19	TGTGCCAGTAGTATAGCGGGAGTAAGCTACGAGCAGTACTTC	CASSIAGVSYEQYF
.	13	few	TRBJ2-1	TRBV24-1	TGTGCCACCAGTATTCCGGGGGTCTATGAGCAGTTCTTC	CATSIPGVYEQFF
TRBD1	13	once	TRBJ2-7	TRBV28	TGTGCCAGCCGGGACAGGGGAACCTACGAGCAGTACTTC	CASRDRGTYEQYF
.	15	.	TRBJ2-1	TRBV4-3	TGCGCCAGCAGCCAAGAAAGCGGAACGTACAATGAGCAGTTCTTC	CASSQESGTYNEQFF
.	15	.	TRBJ1-4	TRBV5-1	TGCGCCAGCAGCTTGGGCCGGAGCTCCAATGAAAAACTGTTTTTT	CASSLGRSSNEKLFF
.	13	.	TRBJ2-7	TRBV5-8	TGTGCCGTCCCCTCGGGCAGGGCCTACGAGCAGTACTTC	CAVPSGRAYEQYF
TRBD1	14	.	TRBJ2-1	TRBV30	TGTGCCTGGAAGAAACAGGGGGAAGACAATGAGCAGTTCTTC	CAWKKQGEDNEQFF
.	15	once	TRBJ2-1	TRBV6-5	TGTGCCACAGTGGGGCGGGGTGGGACCTACAATGAGCAGTTCTTC	CATVGRGGTYNEQFF
TRBD1	13	.	TRBJ2-7	TRBV12-3/TRBV12-4	TGTGCCAGCACCTTGGACAGGGGTTACGAGCAGTACTTC	CASTLDRGYEQYF
TRBD1	13	.	TRBJ2-7	TRBV19	TGTGCCAGTACCAATCAGGGGGCCACCAAGCAGTACTTC	CASTNQGATKQYF
TRBD1	15	.	TRBJ2-3	TRBV24-1	TGTGCCACCAGTGCCGCAAGGGACAGGGCAGATACGCAGTATTTT	CATSAARDRADTQYF
.	15	.	TRBJ1-2	TRBV3-1/TRBV3-2	TGTGCCAGCAGCCAAGATATGGGGGCGGACTATGGCTACACCTTC	CASSQDMGADYGYTF
.	16	.	TRBJ2-7	TRBV21-1	TGTGCCAGCAGCAAATTGGAGACTAGCATCTCCTACGAGCAGTACTTC	CASSKLETSISYEQYF
TRBD1	12	.	TRBJ1-2	TRBV19	TGTGCCAGTAAGACAGGGGGCATTGGCTACACCTTC	CASKTGGIGYTF
.	12	.	TRBJ1-1	TRBV3-1/TRBV3-2	TGTGCCAGCAGTCTCCGTGGGCCTGAAGCTTTCTTT	CASSLRGPEAFF
.	14	.	TRBJ1-5	TRBV2	TGTGCCAGCAGTTCGGAGCTTAGCAATCAGCCCCAGCATTTT	CASSSELSNQPQHF
TRBD1	19	few	TRBJ2-1	TRBV24-1	TGTGCCACCAGTGATTTCACTCCGACAGGGGGAAGCTCCTACAATGAGCAGTTCTTC	CATSDFTPTGGSSYNEQFF
TRBD2	18	once	TRBJ2-1	TRBV6-2/TRBV6-3	TGTGCCAGCAGTTCCCGGGCGGGAGTGGGAGGGTTGTACAATGAGCAGTTCTTC	CASSSRAGVGGLYNEQFF
TRBD1	20	few	TRBJ1-1	TRBV12-5	TGTGCTAGTGGTTTGTACACCTCCGTAGGGGGCCCCAGCGCGGGCACTGAAGCTTTCTTT	CASGLYTSVGGPSAGTEAFF
.	15	.	TRBJ2-2	TRBV5-1	TGCGCCAGCAGCTTGAAAGAGAGTAGCACCGGGGAGCTGTTTTTT	CASSLKESSTGELFF
TRBD1	16	.	TRBJ1-1	TRBV7-9	TGTGCCAGCAGCGCGGGTGGACAGGGGATGAACACTGAAGCTTTCTTT	CASSAGGQGMNTEAFF
.	14	.	TRBJ2-1	TRBV19	TGTGCCAGTAGAAGTTTCATAGCGAACAATGAGCAGTTCTTC	CASRSFIANNEQFF